This paragraph reports one TCR beta chain. This record belongs to a study of blood T cell repertoires in COVID-19. Across the study: Collection of acute and convalescent COVID-19 samples took place in the United States, Italy and Spain. Nucleic acid was either cDNA or gDNA, and it came from T cells, B-cell-depleted T cells, or PBMCs.

In the original analysis: Using reference gene primer amplification, nucleated cell counts were estimated. Sequencing was performed with immunoSEQ multiplex PCR; in TCRdb, only in-frame clones are kept and a portion is missing. For V, J and clone size, that table is used; D and trimming come from the DNA. The profile shows about 380,000 clones, 90% of them singletons. The CDR3 is 13 residues long. J is TRBJ1-5 and V is TRBV21-1; the tabulated D call, TRBD1, remains unverified against the DNA. TRBV21-1 is a listed pseudogene. This clonotype was obtained from a man between 18 and 35 years old with active or convalescent COVID-19. Sequencing used peripheral blood. The CDR3: CASCRQINQPQHF. The CDR3 bases are TGTGCCAGCTGCAGACAGATCAATCAGCCCCAGCATTTT.